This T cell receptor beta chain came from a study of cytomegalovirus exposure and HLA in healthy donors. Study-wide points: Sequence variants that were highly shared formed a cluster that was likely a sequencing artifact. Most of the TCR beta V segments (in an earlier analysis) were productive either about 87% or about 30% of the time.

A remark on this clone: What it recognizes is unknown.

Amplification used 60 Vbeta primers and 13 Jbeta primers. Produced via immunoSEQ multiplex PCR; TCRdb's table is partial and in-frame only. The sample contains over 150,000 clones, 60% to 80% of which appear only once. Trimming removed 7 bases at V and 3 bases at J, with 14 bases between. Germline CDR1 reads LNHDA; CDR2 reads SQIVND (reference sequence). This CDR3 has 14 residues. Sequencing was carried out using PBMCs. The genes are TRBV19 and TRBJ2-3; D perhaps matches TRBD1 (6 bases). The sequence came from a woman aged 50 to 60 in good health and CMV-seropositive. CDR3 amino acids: CASNLQGYTDTQYF. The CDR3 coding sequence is TGTGCCAGTAATCTACAGGGATATACAGATACGCAGTATTTT.